This TCR beta chain was recovered during a study of low-dose radiotherapy and immunotherapy resistance in tumors. About the research overall: Intravenous administration to patients comprised nivolumab at 240 mg every two weeks and ipilimumab at 1 mg/kg every six weeks.

Germline CDR1 is MGHRA and CDR2 is YSYEKL. The CDR3 runs to 15 residues. Primers used for first-strand cDNA, a TRAV- and TRBV-specific set, covered both alpha and beta chains. TCR amplification ran 20 PCR cycles using constant-region and V-primer adapter primers. TCRdb ran MiXCR on the reads and lists one entry per CDR3 protein. The profile covers 59,000 or so distinct CDR3 sequences, with around 27% appearing a single time and roughly 7% taken by the ten largest. This clonotype has a count of ten or more. One end of the junction does not line up with germline, which may come from a read error. This sample's time point: before trial treatment.

The TCR originated in a male donor with rectosigmoid adenocarcinoma. The chain joins TRBV4-1 to TRBJ1-4; TRBD1 agrees at 7 bases. The material sequenced was PBMCs, taken before treatment. The CDR3 bases are TGTGCCAGCAGCCAGGGGGACAGTCGCAATGAAAAACTGTTTTTT. Its translation is CASSQGDSRNEKLFF.